A single sample gave rise to the 22 T cell receptor beta chains below, sequenced in a study of T cell responses to AZD1222 COVID-19 vaccine. The method was immunoSEQ multiplex PCR; TCRdb's version includes in-frame clones alone and lacks a portion of them. The sample contains approximately 150,000 clones, roughly nine tenths of which appear only once. Material: peripheral blood, obtained 28 days after the second AZD1222 dose. The source of these receptors is an adult who received the AZD1222 COVID-19 vaccine.

J is TRBJ1-1 and V is TRBV19, with 8 bases fitting TRBD1. From germline, CDR1 is LNHDA and CDR2 SQIVND (reference sequence). The length of the CDR3 is 15 residues. Trimming cost V 0 bases and J 5 bases; bases outside gene matches: 5. CDR3 in amino acids: CASSIDNRGGTEAFF. The DNA of the CDR3 is TGTGCCAGTAGTATAGACAACAGGGGGGGTACTGAAGCTTTCTTT. The whole variable domain, remainder taken from reference TRBV19 and TRBJ1-1, is DGGITQSPKYLFRKEGQNVTLSCEQNLNHDAMYWYRQDPGQGLRLIYYSQIVNDFQKGDIAEGYSVSREKKESFPLTVTSAQKNPTAFYLCASSIDNRGGTEAFFGQGTRLTVV.

V is TRBV28 and J is TRBJ2-7; D remains unclear. Trimming cost V 2 bases and J 6 bases, with 11 bases left between them. The germline V gene encodes CDR1 MDHEN and CDR2 SYDVKM. The CDR3 has 13 amino acids. The CDR3 loop reads CASSLGGRGEQYF. The CDR3 bases are TGTGCCAGCAGTTTAGGTGGCCGCGGCGAGCAGTACTTC.

The J gene is TRBJ2-5, the V gene TRBV3-1 (or the pseudogene TRBV3-2), with D maybe TRBD2 (6 bases). The ends were cut back, 0 bases at V and 5 bases at J, with 16 bases in the middle. Germline assignment: CDR1 LGHDT and CDR2 YNNKEL (reference sequence). The CDR3 loop spans 16 amino acids. CDR3 in DNA: TGTGCCAGCAGCCAAGATGGTGCGCGGGGCGGGGAGACCCAGTACTTC. Its translation: CASSQDGARGGETQYF.

The rearrangement joins TRBV20-1 to TRBJ2-2; 7 positions agree with TRBD2. Trimming took 3 bases from V and 7 from J; bases not matched to a gene: 11. In germline, CDR1 is DFQATT, CDR2 SNEGSKA (reference sequence). This CDR3 has 15 residues. Here the CDR3 DNA reads TGCAGTGCTAGTCTGGCCTCCGGGGAGGGCGGGGAGCTGTTTTTT. This gives the protein CSASLASGEGGELFF.

The sample holds a few counts of this clone. In DNA form, the CDR3 reads TGTGCCACCTCGTTCTCCCGCGGGGAGACCCAGTACTTC. Translation gives CATSFSRGETQYF. The rearrangement links TRBV6-6 to TRBJ2-5; D is possibly TRBD2 (5 bases). This CDR3 region has 13 residues. V was shortened by 10 bases and J by 5 bases, with 17 bases between the two germline ends. Germline CDR1 MNHNY, CDR2 SVGAGI (reference sequence).

The genes are TRBV11-3 and TRBJ2-5; TRBD1 aligns across 10 bases. The V gene's germline CDR1 is SGHNT and CDR2 YENEEA. CDR3 length: 15 residues. With V trimmed by 2 bases and J by 3 bases, 3 bases remained unmatched. The CDR3 coding sequence is TGTGCCAGCAGCTTATCCGGGACAGGGGAAGAGACCCAGTACTTC. It yields the protein CASSLSGTGEETQYF.

The chain links TRBV24-1 to TRBJ2-7, with D tentatively TRBD1 (6 bases). The CDR3 extends over 14 amino acids. Germline V gene sequence: CDR1 KGHDR, CDR2 SFDVKD. Trimming removed 5 bases from V and 2 bases from J, with 12 bases in between. The CDR3 reads CATSGTGRPYEQYF. The CDR3 coding sequence is TGTGCCACCAGTGGCACAGGGCGTCCCTACGAGCAGTACTTC.

This clone appeared a few times. Other nucleotide sequences in the sample specify the same CDR3. V gene TRBV7-9 combines with J gene TRBJ2-6; D not certain. The CDR3 runs 14 residues. CDR1 SEHNR and CDR2 FQNEAQ come from the germline V gene (reference sequence). V lost 1 base and J 2 bases, leaving 3 bases between the germline ends. CDR3 sequence reads: CASSLGAGANVLTF. The CDR3 DNA sequence: TGTGCCAGCAGCTTAGGTGCTGGGGCCAACGTCCTGACTTTC.

The rearrangement uses TRBV19 and TRBJ2-7; TRBD1 matches at 11 bases. Trimming removed 10 bases from V and 4 bases from J; junction bases left unmatched: 9. Germline CDR1 is LNHDA and CDR2 is SQIVND (reference sequence). The CDR3 runs 14 residues. CDR3 protein: CATTIGTGGYEQYF. Written as DNA, the CDR3 is TGTGCCACCACGATCGGGACAGGGGGATACGAGCAGTACTTC.

The genes are TRBV11-2 and TRBJ2-3; 9 bases map to TRBD2. J was trimmed by 5 bases and V by 5 bases; bases with no gene match: 14. The CDR3 runs to 17 residues. CDR1 and CDR2 from the germline V gene are SGHAT and FQNNGV. Here the CDR3 reads CASSTPRGGLAGDTQYF. CDR3 coding DNA: TGTGCCAGCAGCACCCCCCGGGGGGGACTAGCAGGAGATACGCAGTATTTT.

V and J are TRBV4-2 and TRBJ2-2, with D unclear. Germline values: CDR1 LGHNA, CDR2 YNFKEQ. CDR3 size: 12 residues. V was pared by 6 bases and J by 4 bases, with 6 bases between. The CDR3 here is CASRRPTGELFF. As DNA, the CDR3 is TGTGCCAGCAGGCGACCCACCGGGGAGCTGTTTTTT.

This clone was seen only once. V is TRBV28 and J is TRBJ1-5; no clear D. CDR1 and CDR2 (germline): MDHEN, SYDVKM. V lost 1 base, J lost 3 bases, and 10 bases lay in between. The CDR3 has 15 amino acids. CDR3 protein: CASSLSGSPNQPQHF. The CDR3 bases are TGTGCCAGCAGTTTATCCGGGAGCCCCAATCAGCCCCAGCATTTT.

CDR3 loop: CASSPTGGWSYEQYF. For the CDR3, the DNA is TGTGCCAGCAGTCCGACAGGGGGCTGGTCCTACGAGCAGTACTTC. The V call is TRBV2, the J call TRBJ2-7, with 10 nucleotides matching TRBD1. J gave up 1 base and V 5 bases, and 5 bases lay outside the gene matches. The CDR3 length is 15 residues. Germline CDR1 and CDR2: SNHLY and FYNNEI.

The chain links TRBV11-1 to TRBJ2-7; D unresolved. The CDR3 extends over 13 amino acids. The germline gives CDR1 SGHAT, CDR2 FQDESV (reference sequence). V was clipped by 2 bases and J by 3 bases, with 8 bases between them. This CDR3 is CASSLPENYEQYF. The CDR3 nucleotides read TGTGCCAGCAGCTTACCGGAAAACTACGAGCAGTACTTC.

The chain links TRBV19 to TRBJ2-1; unclear D gene. The CDR3 has 17 amino acids. V was clipped by 0 bases and J by 2 bases, with 14 bases between them. The germline gives CDR1 LNHDA, CDR2 SQIVND (reference sequence). The CDR3 DNA reads TGTGCCAGTAGTATAGATATGACACGTAGCCCCTACAATGAGCAGTTCTTC. Residues: CASSIDMTRSPYNEQFF.

V usage is TRBV27 and J usage is TRBJ2-1; perhaps TRBD1 as D (5 bases). Germline-derived CDR1 and CDR2 are MNHEY and SMNVEV (reference sequence). V dropped 6 bases and J dropped 0 bases, with 12 bases sitting between them. This CDR3 is built from 15 residues. CDR3 in DNA: TGTGCCAGCAGGATAGGGGTCACCTCCTACAATGAGCAGTTCTTC. It is translated as CASRIGVTSYNEQFF.

The chain couples TRBV2 to TRBJ1-4; D uncertain. The CDR3 sequence is 16 residues long. CDR1 is SNHLY, CDR2 FYNNEI, per germline. The germline V and J ends were trimmed by 7 bases and 0 bases, with 15 bases remaining between them. The CDR3 bases are TGTGCCAGCATGTGGGGATCTTTATCAACTAATGAAAAACTGTTTTTT. Its translation is CASMWGSLSTNEKLFF.

The chain combines TRBV5-1 with TRBJ2-1; D ambiguous. The CDR3 length is 15 residues. Germline assignment: CDR1 SGHRS and CDR2 YFSETQ. V was cut by 3 bases and J by 9 bases, with 19 bases left in between. In nucleotides, the CDR3 is TGCGCCAGCAGCTCGCCTTCGCAGTGGACCAGTGAGCAGTTCTTC. Protein sequence: CASSSPSQWTSEQFF.

The V call is TRBV3-1 (or the pseudogene TRBV3-2), the J call TRBJ1-2; unclear D gene. The length of the CDR3 is 15 residues. Germline loops: CDR1 LGHDT, CDR2 YNNKEL (reference sequence). V shed 1 base and J shed 4 bases, with 13 bases lying between them. The CDR3 region is CASSQAAGLFYGYTF. The DNA of the CDR3 is TGTGCCAGCAGCCAAGCAGCAGGTTTATTCTATGGCTACACCTTC.

The V call is TRBV6-2 or TRBV6-3, the J call TRBJ1-3, with a tentative D call TRBD1 (5 bases). Germline V gene sequence: CDR1 MNHEY, CDR2 SVGEGT. The CDR3 is made up of 17 amino acids. Deletions cut 2 bases from V and 0 bases from J, with 14 bases between. The CDR3 spells CASSYRRDVLSGNTIYF. As DNA, the CDR3 is TGTGCCAGCAGTTACCGACGGGACGTACTCTCTGGAAACACCATATATTTT.

This chain joins TRBV7-2 and TRBJ1-3, with TRBD1 matching 7 bases. Germline V gene data show CDR1 as SGHTA and CDR2 as FQGNSA. This CDR3 is 16 amino acids long. Unmatched junction bases numbered 7, after V lost 5 bases and J lost 0 bases. The CDR3 loop reads CASSKGQDYSGNTIYF. CDR3 nucleotides: TGTGCCAGCAGCAAAGGACAGGATTACTCTGGAAACACCATATATTTT.

The rearrangement joins TRBV6-5 to TRBJ2-7; no definite D call. The CDR3 totals 15 residues. V was cut by 5 bases and J by 0 bases, with 14 bases left in between. Germline CDR1 and CDR2: MNHEY and SVGAGI. This CDR3 is CASSPMVVNSYEQYF. The CDR3 DNA reads as TGTGCCAGCAGTCCGATGGTGGTCAACTCCTACGAGCAGTACTTC.